The T cell receptor (beta chain) under discussion was sequenced for a study of OX40 agonist ivuxolimab in advanced cancers. Study summary: An agonistic anti-OX40 (CD134) antibody, ivuxolimab, was used to treat the patients. From about 23 to 85 years was the age range, with a mean of around 56 years, and approximately 80% were male. Three patients showed partial responses: one hepatocellular carcinoma and two cutaneous melanoma cases. General study findings and limits: Circulating CD4+ and CD8+ T cells showed clonal expansion by week 6 at 0.1 to 3.0 mg/kg.

Germline V gene data show CDR1 as SGHTS and CDR2 as YDEGEE. The CDR3 consists of 12 residues. The V and J ends lost 1 base and 3 bases respectively, with 5 bases between them. Here immunoSEQ multiplex PCR was the method, and the copy in TCRdb shows in-frame clones only, minus some. This table holds 70,000 or so clones, 80% found once. This clone has a handful of counts. Its specificity is unknown. The rearrangement joins TRBV5-8 to TRBJ2-7; D unclear. This receptor was obtained from an adult with an advanced solid tumor such as melanoma, head and neck, liver or kidney cancer. The input for sequencing was CD4+ or CD8+ T cells sorted from blood, taken in a trial of the OX40 agonist ivuxolimab. This chain's CDR3 is CASSLSGYEQYF. CDR3 nucleotides: TGTGCCAGCAGCTTGTCGGGCTACGAGCAGTACTTC.